This section outlines one TCR beta chain sequence together with its context. The antigen is not known. This specimen belongs to a study of glioma-infiltrating T cells after dendritic cell vaccination. Whole-study context: Autologous tumor lysate-pulsed dendritic cell vaccination was given between the early 2000s and the early 2010s.

PBMC sampling occurred before vaccination, two weeks after the third dose, and at progression. The study, taken as a whole, reports: Longer survival after dendritic cell vaccination followed higher pretreatment TIL content.

The CDR3 consists of 14 residues. V dropped 9 bases and J dropped 7 bases, with 22 bases sitting between them. Germline-derived CDR1 and CDR2 are SGHRS and YFSETQ. Up to 2 ug genomic DNA was used for TCRB CDR3 amplification. The assay was immunoSEQ multiplex PCR, and TCRdb's table has in-frame clones only and misses some. The repertoire holds more than 95,000 clones, with roughly four fifths as singletons. This sample comprised blood, obtained before dendritic cell vaccination. V gene TRBV5-1 combines with J gene TRBJ1-1; possibly TRBD1 for D (6 bases). The receptor was derived from a human donor with glioblastoma. In DNA form, the CDR3 reads TGCGCCACCCGCCCCCAGCTTGAGGGGGATGAAGCTTTCTTT. Its translation: CATRPQLEGDEAFF.